These 9 T cell receptor beta chains were all obtained from the same sample, sequenced in a study of blood T cell repertoires in COVID-19. Produced via immunoSEQ multiplex PCR; TCRdb's table is partial and in-frame only. The repertoire holds about 170,000 clones, 88% seen once, with 2% to 2.5% in the top ten. The sample was peripheral blood. These receptors all stem from a man over 45 who had recovered from COVID-19.

J is TRBJ1-4 and V is TRBV19; 10 nucleotides match TRBD1. This CDR3 comprises 17 residues. Germline V CDR1 and CDR2: LNHDA, SQIVND (reference sequence). V lost 5 bases, J lost 2 bases, and 8 bases stayed unmatched. Written as DNA, the CDR3 is TGTGCCAGTAGTGCGGGACAGGGGAGAGGGACTAATGAAAAACTGTTTTTT. This codes for CASSAGQGRGTNEKLFF. Filled out from reference TRBV19 and TRBJ1-4, the complete variable domain reads DGGITQSPKYLFRKEGQNVTLSCEQNLNHDAMYWYRQDPGQGLRLIYYSQIVNDFQKGDIAEGYSVSREKKESFPLTVTSAQKNPTAFYLCASSAGQGRGTNEKLFFGSGTQLSVL.

V usage is TRBV2 and J usage is TRBJ2-2; D is unclear. The CDR3 totals 12 residues. CDR1 SNHLY and CDR2 FYNNEI come from the germline V gene. Trimming stripped 7 bases from V and 3 bases from J, with 6 bases between. Here the CDR3 reads CASIRYTGELFF. CDR3 nucleotide sequence: TGTGCCAGCATCCGGTACACCGGGGAGCTGTTTTTT.

The chain couples TRBV5-5 to TRBJ2-3; D ambiguous. There are 14 residues in the CDR3. Between the trimmed V and J ends, which lost 0 bases and 0 bases, there was a span of 5 bases. The germline V gene has CDR1 SGHKS and CDR2 YYEKEE (reference sequence). The CDR3 reads CASSLAGSTDTQYF. The CDR3 DNA is TGTGCCAGCAGCTTGGCCGGGAGCACAGATACGCAGTATTTT.

V is TRBV7-3 and J is TRBJ2-1, with 8 bases aligning to TRBD1. V lost 5 bases to trimming and J lost 6 bases; unmatched junction nucleotides: 12. The germline CDR1 and CDR2 sequences are SGHTA and FQGTGA. This CDR3 has 16 residues. CDR3 DNA: TGTGCCAGCAGCCCCAGAAGGACAGGGTTCCCCAATGAGCAGTTCTTC. Its protein product is CASSPRRTGFPNEQFF.

This sequence joins TRBV18 and TRBJ2-7, with 9 bases fitting TRBD2. Germline-derived CDR1 and CDR2 are KGHSH and LQKENI. CDR3 length: 15 residues. Trimming removed 2 bases from V and 6 bases from J; junction bases left unmatched: 8. The CDR3 DNA reads TGTGCCAGCTCACCATTGGGGACTAGCTCGGGCGAGCAGTACTTC. Amino acids: CASSPLGTSSGEQYF. Variable domain in full (rest from reference TRBV18 and TRBJ2-7): NAGVMQNPRHLVRRRGQEARLRCSPMKGHSHVYWYRQLPEEGLKFMVYLQKENIIDESGMPKERFSAEFPKEGPSILRIQQVVRGDSAAYFCASSPLGTSSGEQYFGPGTRLTVT.

This chain uses TRBV18 with TRBJ2-3; 10 bases agree with TRBD2. V shed 5 bases, J shed 0 bases, and the junction held 2 bases outside the gene matches. CDR1 is KGHSH, CDR2 LQKENI, per germline. CDR3 length: 15 amino acids. The CDR3 region has the DNA TGTGCCAGCTCAACGACTAGCGGGAGCACAGATACGCAGTATTTT. This sequence encodes CASSTTSGSTDTQYF. Using reference TRBV18 and TRBJ2-3 for the parts outside the CDR3, the full variable domain is NAGVMQNPRHLVRRRGQEARLRCSPMKGHSHVYWYRQLPEEGLKFMVYLQKENIIDESGMPKERFSAEFPKEGPSILRIQQVVRGDSAAYFCASSTTSGSTDTQYFGPGTRLTVL.

V and J are TRBV7-3 and TRBJ2-7, with 10 bases lining up with TRBD1. This CDR3 is 15 amino acids long. J was trimmed by 2 bases and V by 5 bases; bases with no gene match: 6. The germline V gene has CDR1 SGHTA and CDR2 FQGTGA. The CDR3 DNA sequence: TGTGCCAGCAGCGTCGGGACAGGGGCCGCCTACGAGCAGTACTTC. It specifies CASSVGTGAAYEQYF.

The V and J genes are TRBV6-5 and TRBJ2-7, with 8 bases that match TRBD2. CDR3 length equals 13 residues. V lost 6 bases, J lost 5 bases, and 6 bases stayed unmatched. Germline V gene data show CDR1 as MNHEY and CDR2 as SVGAGI. CDR3 region: CASSPGGFDEQYF. The CDR3, as DNA: TGTGCCAGCAGCCCGGGGGGGTTTGACGAGCAGTACTTC.

The rearrangement joins TRBV5-1 to TRBJ2-3; TRBD1 is a possible D gene (6 bases). This CDR3 spans 15 amino acids. Germline V gives CDR1 SGHRS, CDR2 YFSETQ. V was cut by 4 bases and J by 3 bases, with 15 bases left in between. This CDR3 is CASSASGARTDTQYF. The DNA of the CDR3 is TGCGCCAGCAGCGCCTCAGGGGCTCGAACAGATACGCAGTATTTT.